One and the same sample provided the 9 T cell receptor beta chains below, sequenced in a study of glioma-infiltrating T cells after dendritic cell vaccination. Sequenced by immunoSEQ multiplex PCR; TCRdb stores in-frame clones only, minus some. This table holds some 100,000 clones, 79% found once. Sequenced here: blood, sampled before dendritic cell vaccination. Source of these receptors: a human donor with glioblastoma.

The chain employs TRBV5-6 and TRBJ1-2, with TRBD1 as a possible D gene (6 bases). The germline CDR1 and CDR2 sequences are SGHDT and YYEEEE. This CDR3 region has 15 residues. V lost 2 bases to trimming and J lost 3 bases, with 14 bases between them. CDR3 nucleotides: TGTGCCAGCAGCTTACCCACAGGGTCCTACTATGGCTACACCTTC. The encoded protein is CASSLPTGSYYGYTF.

This chain uses TRBV21-1 with TRBJ2-7; TRBD1 is the table's D call and was not checked against the DNA. TRBV21-1 is a pseudogene segment. This CDR3 spans 14 amino acids. The CDR3 coding sequence is TGTGCCAGCAACTCGACAGGGTATTGTTACGAGCAGTACTTC. Its translation is CASNSTGYCYEQYF.

This chain joins TRBV19 and TRBJ1-4, with TRBD1 matching 7 bases. The length of the CDR3 is 12 residues. V lost 3 bases to trimming and J lost 10 bases; unmatched junction nucleotides: 2. The germline gives CDR1 LNHDA, CDR2 SQIVND (reference sequence). The CDR3 sequence is CASSIGQVKLFF. The CDR3 DNA reads as TGTGCCAGTAGTATCGGACAGGTAAAACTGTTTTTT.

At least ten counts were recorded for this clone. This chain connects TRBV2 to TRBJ2-7; 8 bases are shared with TRBD1. Germline V gene sequence: CDR1 SNHLY, CDR2 FYNNEI. The CDR3 extends over 15 amino acids. The trim removed 6 bases at V and 0 bases at J, leaving 7 bases unmatched. The CDR3 loop is CASRHRGSSSYEQYF. CDR3 in DNA: TGTGCCAGCAGACACAGGGGGAGTAGCTCCTACGAGCAGTACTTC.

The chain links TRBV30 to TRBJ1-4; D is unclear. The CDR3 loop spans 16 amino acids. Germline loops: CDR1 GTSNPN, CDR2 SVGIG (reference sequence). Trimming removed 2 bases at V and 1 base at J, with 14 bases between. The DNA of the CDR3 is TGTGCCTGGAGTAAATTAATTCCGGGAACTAATGAAAAACTGTTTTTT. It codes for CAWSKLIPGTNEKLFF.

This chain joins TRBV2 and TRBJ2-5; 7 bases map to TRBD1. Trimming took 1 base from V and 5 from J; bases not matched to a gene: 7. CDR1 SNHLY and CDR2 FYNNEI come from the germline V gene. This CDR3 region has 15 residues. CDR3 nucleotides: TGTGCCAGCAGTGAAGAACAGGGGAGTGTGGAGACCCAGTACTTC. This codes for CASSEEQGSVETQYF.

The rearrangement links TRBV6-1 to TRBJ2-1; the match to TRBD1 covers 7 bases. The CDR3 spans 15 residues. The J segment lost 5 bases and the V segment lost 6 bases, leaving 10 bases of the junction unmatched. Germline CDR1 MNHNS, CDR2 SASEGT. The CDR3 protein is CASRGDRQGNNEQFF. Written as DNA, the CDR3 is TGTGCCAGCAGGGGAGATAGACAGGGTAACAATGAGCAGTTCTTC.

The chain links TRBV7-2 to TRBJ2-1; 11 nucleotides match TRBD2. With V trimmed by 2 bases and J by 7 bases, 10 bases remained unmatched. The germline V gene encodes CDR1 SGHTA and CDR2 FQGNSA. The CDR3 totals 17 residues. CDR3 coding DNA: TGTGCCAGCAGCTTAAGTGTCTCTAGCGGGAGGAAAAATGAGCAGTTCTTC. The encoded protein is CASSLSVSSGRKNEQFF.

The chain joins TRBV29-1 to TRBJ2-3; tentatively, D is TRBD1 (5 bases). The V gene's germline CDR1 is SQVTM and CDR2 ANQGSEA. Trimming cost V 3 bases and J 4 bases, with 11 bases left between them. The CDR3 spans 13 residues. In DNA, the CDR3 is TGCAGCGTTGACAGGGTCGGCGCAGATACGCAGTATTTT. It codes for CSVDRVGADTQYF.